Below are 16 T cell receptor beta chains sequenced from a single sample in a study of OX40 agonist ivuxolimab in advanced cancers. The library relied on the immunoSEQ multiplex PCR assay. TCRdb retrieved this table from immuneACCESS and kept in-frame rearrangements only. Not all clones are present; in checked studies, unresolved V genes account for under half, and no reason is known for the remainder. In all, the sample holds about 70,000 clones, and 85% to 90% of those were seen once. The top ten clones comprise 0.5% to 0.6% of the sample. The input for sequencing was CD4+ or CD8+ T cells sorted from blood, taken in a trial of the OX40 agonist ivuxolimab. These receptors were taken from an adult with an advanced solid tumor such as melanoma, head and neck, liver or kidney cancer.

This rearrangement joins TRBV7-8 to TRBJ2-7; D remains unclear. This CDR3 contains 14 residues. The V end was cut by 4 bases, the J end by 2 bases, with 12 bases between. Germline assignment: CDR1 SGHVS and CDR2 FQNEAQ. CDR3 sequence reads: CASSSTPTPYEQYF. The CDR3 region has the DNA TGTGCCAGCAGCTCCACCCCGACCCCCTACGAGCAGTACTTC.

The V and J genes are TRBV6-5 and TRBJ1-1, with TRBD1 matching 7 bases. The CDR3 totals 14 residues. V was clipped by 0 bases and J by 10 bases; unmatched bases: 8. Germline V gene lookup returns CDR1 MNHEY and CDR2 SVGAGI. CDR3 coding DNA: TGTGCCAGCAGTTACTCACAGGGGATAGTTGTAGCTTTCTTT. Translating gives CASSYSQGIVVAFF.

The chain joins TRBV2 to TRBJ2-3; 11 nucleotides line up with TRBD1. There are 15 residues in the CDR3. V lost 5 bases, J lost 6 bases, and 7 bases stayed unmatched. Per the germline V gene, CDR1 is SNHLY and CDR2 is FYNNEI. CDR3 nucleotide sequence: TGTGCCAGCAGTTCCGGGACAGGGGGAAGGGATACGCAGTATTTT. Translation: CASSSGTGGRDTQYF.

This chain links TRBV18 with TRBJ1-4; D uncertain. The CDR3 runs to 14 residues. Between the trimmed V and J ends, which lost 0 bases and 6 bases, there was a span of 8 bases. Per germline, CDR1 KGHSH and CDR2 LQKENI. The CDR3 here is CASSPPNEYEKLFF. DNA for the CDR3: TGTGCCAGCTCACCACCTAATGAGTATGAAAAACTGTTTTTT.

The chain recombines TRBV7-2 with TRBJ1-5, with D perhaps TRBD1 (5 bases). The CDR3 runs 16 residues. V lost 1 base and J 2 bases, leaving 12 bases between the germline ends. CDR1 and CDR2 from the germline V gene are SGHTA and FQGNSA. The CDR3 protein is CASSLGGFGGNQPQHF. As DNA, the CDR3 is TGTGCCAGCAGCTTAGGGGGCTTCGGGGGCAATCAGCCCCAGCATTTT.

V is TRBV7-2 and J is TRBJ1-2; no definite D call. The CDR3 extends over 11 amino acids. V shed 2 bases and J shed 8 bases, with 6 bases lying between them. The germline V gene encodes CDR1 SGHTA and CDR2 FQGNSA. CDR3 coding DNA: TGTGCCAGCAGCTTAAGCGGGGGCTACACCTTC. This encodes CASSLSGGYTF.

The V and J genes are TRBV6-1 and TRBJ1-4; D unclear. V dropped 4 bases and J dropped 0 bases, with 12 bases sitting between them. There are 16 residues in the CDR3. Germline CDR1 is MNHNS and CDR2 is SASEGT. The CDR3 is CASSGLNGATNEKLFF. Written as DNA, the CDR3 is TGTGCCAGCAGTGGCCTAAATGGTGCAACTAATGAAAAACTGTTTTTT.

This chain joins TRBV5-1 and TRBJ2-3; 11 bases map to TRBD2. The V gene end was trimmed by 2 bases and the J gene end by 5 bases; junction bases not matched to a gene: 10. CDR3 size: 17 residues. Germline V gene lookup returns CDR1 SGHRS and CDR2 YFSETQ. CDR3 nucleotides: TGCGCCAGCAGCTTAACCGGGACTAGCGGAACAGGAGATACGCAGTATTTT. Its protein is CASSLTGTSGTGDTQYF.

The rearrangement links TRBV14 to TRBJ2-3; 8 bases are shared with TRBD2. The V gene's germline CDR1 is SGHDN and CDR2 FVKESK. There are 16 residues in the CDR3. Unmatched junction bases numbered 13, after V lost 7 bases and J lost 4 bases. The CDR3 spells CASTRISGSEADTQYF. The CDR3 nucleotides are TGTGCCAGCACCAGAATAAGCGGGAGCGAGGCAGATACGCAGTATTTT.

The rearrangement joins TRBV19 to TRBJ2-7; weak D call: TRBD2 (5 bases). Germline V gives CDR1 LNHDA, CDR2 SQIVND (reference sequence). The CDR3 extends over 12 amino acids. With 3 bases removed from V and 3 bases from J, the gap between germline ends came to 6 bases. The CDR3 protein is CASSMAGYEQYF. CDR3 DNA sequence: TGTGCCAGTAGTATGGCGGGCTACGAGCAGTACTTC.

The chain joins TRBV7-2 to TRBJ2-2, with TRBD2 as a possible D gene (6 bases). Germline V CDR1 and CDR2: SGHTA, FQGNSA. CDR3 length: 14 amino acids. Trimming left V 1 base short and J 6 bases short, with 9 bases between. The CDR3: CASSLVGGSGELFF. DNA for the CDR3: TGTGCCAGCAGCTTAGTCGGGGGATCCGGGGAGCTGTTTTTT.

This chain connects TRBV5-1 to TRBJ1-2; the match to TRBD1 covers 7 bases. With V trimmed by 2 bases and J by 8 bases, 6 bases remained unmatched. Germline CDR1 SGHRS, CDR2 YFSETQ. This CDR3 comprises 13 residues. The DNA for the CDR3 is TGCGCCAGCAGCTTAGGACAGGAGGGCGGCTACACCTTC. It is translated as CASSLGQEGGYTF.

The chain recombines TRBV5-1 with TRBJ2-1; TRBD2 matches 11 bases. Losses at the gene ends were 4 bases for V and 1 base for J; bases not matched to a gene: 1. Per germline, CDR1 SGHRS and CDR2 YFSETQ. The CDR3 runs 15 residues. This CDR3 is CASSGLAGSYNEQFF. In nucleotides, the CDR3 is TGCGCCAGCAGCGGACTAGCGGGTTCCTACAATGAGCAGTTCTTC.

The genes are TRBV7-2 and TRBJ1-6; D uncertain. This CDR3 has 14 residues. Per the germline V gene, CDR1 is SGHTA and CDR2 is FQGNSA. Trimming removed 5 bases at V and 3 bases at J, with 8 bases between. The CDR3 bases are TGTGCCAGCAGCCCTCCGCTCTATAATTCACCCCTCCACTTT. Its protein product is CASSPPLYNSPLHF.

CDR3 DNA: TGTGCCAGCAGTGAAAGGGGCACAGATACGCAGTATTTT. Translation gives CASSERGTDTQYF. The chain combines TRBV25-1 with TRBJ2-3; the D is unclear. Trimming took 2 bases from V and 1 from J, leaving 4 bases between them. The germline V gene has CDR1 MGHDK and CDR2 SYGVNS. CDR3 length: 13 residues.

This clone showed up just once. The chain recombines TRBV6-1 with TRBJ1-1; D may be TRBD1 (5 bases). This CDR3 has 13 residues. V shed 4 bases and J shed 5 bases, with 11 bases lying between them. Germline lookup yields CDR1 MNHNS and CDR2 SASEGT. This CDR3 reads CASSVGPETEAFF. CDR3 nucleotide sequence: TGTGCCAGCAGTGTGGGACCGGAGACTGAAGCTTTCTTT.